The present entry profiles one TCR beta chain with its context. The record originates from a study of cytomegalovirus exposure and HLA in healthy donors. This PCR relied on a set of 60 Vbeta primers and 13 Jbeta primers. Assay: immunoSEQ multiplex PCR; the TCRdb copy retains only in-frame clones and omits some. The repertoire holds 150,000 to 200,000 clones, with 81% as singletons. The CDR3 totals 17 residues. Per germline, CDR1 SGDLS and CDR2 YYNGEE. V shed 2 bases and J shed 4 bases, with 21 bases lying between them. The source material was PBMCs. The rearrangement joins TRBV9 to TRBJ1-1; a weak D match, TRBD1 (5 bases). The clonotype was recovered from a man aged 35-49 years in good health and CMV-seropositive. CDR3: CASSVGGRSKGLTEAFF. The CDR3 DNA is TGTGCCAGCAGCGTCGGGGGACGGTCAAAGGGGCTCACTGAAGCTTTCTTT.